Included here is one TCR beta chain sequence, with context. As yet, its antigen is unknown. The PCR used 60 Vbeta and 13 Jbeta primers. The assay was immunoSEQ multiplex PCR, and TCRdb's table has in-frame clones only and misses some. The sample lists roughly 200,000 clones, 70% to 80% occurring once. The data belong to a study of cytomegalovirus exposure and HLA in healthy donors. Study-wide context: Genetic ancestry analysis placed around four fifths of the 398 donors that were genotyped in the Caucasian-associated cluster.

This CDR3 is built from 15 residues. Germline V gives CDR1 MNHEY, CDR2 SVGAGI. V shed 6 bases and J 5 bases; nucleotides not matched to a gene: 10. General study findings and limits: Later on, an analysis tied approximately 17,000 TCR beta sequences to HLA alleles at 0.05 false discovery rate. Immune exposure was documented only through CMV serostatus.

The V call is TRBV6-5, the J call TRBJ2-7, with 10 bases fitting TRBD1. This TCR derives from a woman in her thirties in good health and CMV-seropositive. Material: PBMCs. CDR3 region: CASSLPGQGPHEQYF. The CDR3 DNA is TGTGCCAGCAGCCTCCCGGGACAGGGGCCCCACGAGCAGTACTTC.